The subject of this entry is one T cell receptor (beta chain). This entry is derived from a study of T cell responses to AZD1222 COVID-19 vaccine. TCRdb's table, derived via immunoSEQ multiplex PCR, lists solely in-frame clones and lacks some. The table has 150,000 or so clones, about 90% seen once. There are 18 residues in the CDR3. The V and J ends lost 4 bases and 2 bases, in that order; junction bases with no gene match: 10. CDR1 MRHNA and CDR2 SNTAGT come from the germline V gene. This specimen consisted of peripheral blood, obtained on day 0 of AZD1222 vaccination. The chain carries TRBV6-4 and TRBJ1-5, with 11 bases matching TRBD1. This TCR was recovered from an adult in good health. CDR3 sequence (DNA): TGTGCCAGCAGTGGGGACAGGGGGTTCAGTTTATGCAATCAGCCCCAGCATTTT. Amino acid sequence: CASSGDRGFSLCNQPQHF.